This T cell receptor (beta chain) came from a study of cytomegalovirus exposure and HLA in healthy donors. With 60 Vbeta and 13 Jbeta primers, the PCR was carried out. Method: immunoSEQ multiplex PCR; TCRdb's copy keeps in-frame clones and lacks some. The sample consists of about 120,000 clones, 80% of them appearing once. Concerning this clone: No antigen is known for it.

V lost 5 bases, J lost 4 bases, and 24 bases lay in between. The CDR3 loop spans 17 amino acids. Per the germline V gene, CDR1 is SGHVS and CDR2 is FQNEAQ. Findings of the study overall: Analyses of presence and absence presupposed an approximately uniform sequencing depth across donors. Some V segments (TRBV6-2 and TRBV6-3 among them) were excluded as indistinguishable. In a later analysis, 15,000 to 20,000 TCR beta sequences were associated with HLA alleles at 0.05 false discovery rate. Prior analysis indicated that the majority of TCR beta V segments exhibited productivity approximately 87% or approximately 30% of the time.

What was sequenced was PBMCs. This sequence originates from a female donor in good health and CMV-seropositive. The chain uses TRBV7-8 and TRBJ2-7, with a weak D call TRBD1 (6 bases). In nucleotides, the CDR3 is TGTGCCAGCAGCCTCAAACAGGGTAGCTGGGATCCGTACGAGCAGTACTTC. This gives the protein CASSLKQGSWDPYEQYF.